A selection of T cell receptor beta chains follows, all from one sample in a study of beta chain features in type 1 diabetes. Method: immunoSEQ multiplex PCR; TCRdb's copy keeps in-frame clones and lacks some. The table records hundreds of thousands of clones, approximately 28% of them present only once. The sequenced sample was naive CD4+ T cells from blood. The receptor set was obtained from a man between 18 and 29 years old in good health. Each CDR3 is given with its conserved first and last residue. The order of the fields is clone size, D gene, J gene, V gene, CDR3 protein, CDR3 DNA. A D gene is named only where the DNA matches it firmly. Clone size is given for some rows only: seen once, a few or many times, or a class if the clone is expanded.

>-|-|TRBJ2-5|TRBV14
CASSQGFPAGETQYF
TGTGCCAGCAGCCAAGGGTTTCCGGCAGGAGAGACCCAGTACTTC
>-|-|TRBJ2-4|TRBV7-2
CASSGRGARIQYF
TGTGCCAGCAGTGGCCGGGGGGCGCGCATTCAGTACTTC
>few|TRBD1|TRBJ2-7|TRBV29-1
CSVRQGRSEQYF
TGCAGCGTGAGACAGGGGCGTTCCGAGCAGTACTTC
>few|TRBD1|TRBJ2-7|TRBV29-1
CSAAGGGQIYEQYF
TGCAGCGCCGCGGGTGGGGGACAGATCTACGAGCAGTACTTC
>-|-|TRBJ2-7|TRBV6-6
CASYRGGSSYEQYF
TGTGCCAGCTACAGGGGCGGGAGCTCCTACGAGCAGTACTTC
>-|-|TRBJ2-1|TRBV4-3
CASSQGLAKYNEQFF
TGCGCCAGCAGCCAAGGGCTAGCGAAATACAATGAGCAGTTCTTC
>-|-|TRBJ2-2|TRBV9
CASSLGTNTGELFF
TGTGCCAGCAGCCTAGGAACGAACACCGGGGAGCTGTTTTTT
>-|-|TRBJ2-7|TRBV6-6
CASSYVEVWSNEQYF
TGTGCCAGCAGTTACGTGGAAGTATGGAGCAACGAGCAGTACTTC
>few|TRBD2|TRBJ2-1|TRBV5-1
CASSSLAGGPYEQFF
TGCGCCAGCAGTTCACTAGCGGGAGGGCCCTATGAGCAGTTCTTC
>-|TRBD2|TRBJ2-7|TRBV6-1
CASSRGLAGPYEQYF
TGTGCCAGCAGTAGGGGACTAGCGGGTCCCTACGAGCAGTACTTC
>-|-|TRBJ2-1|TRBV18
CASSPAGKSEQFF
TGTGCCAGCTCACCGGCAGGGAAATCTGAGCAGTTCTTC
>few|TRBD1|TRBJ1-2|TRBV10-3
CAISGDRAYGYTF
TGTGCCATCAGTGGGGACAGGGCGTATGGCTACACCTTC
>-|TRBD1|TRBJ2-7|TRBV30
CAWTTGATYEQYF
TGTGCCTGGACTACAGGGGCGACATACGAGCAGTACTTC
>-|TRBD2|TRBJ2-7|TRBV7-9
CASSSATLAGGYEQYF
TGTGCCAGCAGCTCCGCCACCCTAGCGGGAGGTTACGAGCAGTACTTC
>-|-|TRBJ2-7|TRBV9
CASSVVAQGQAEQYF
TGTGCCAGCAGCGTAGTAGCACAGGGTCAGGCCGAGCAGTACTTC
>-|-|TRBJ1-4|TRBV29-1
CSVGGNGASTNEKLFF
TGCAGCGTTGGAGGGAATGGAGCGTCAACTAATGAAAAACTGTTTTTT
>few|TRBD2|TRBJ2-3|TRBV7-9
CASSPTSGSGTDTQYF
TGTGCCAGCAGCCCGACTAGCGGGAGTGGGACAGATACGCAGTATTTT
>-|TRBD1|TRBJ2-3|TRBV5-4
CAARQGADTQYF
TGTGCCGCCAGACAGGGGGCAGATACGCAGTATTTT
>-|-|TRBJ2-5|TRBV15
CATSRDRSAGSGTQYF
TGTGCCACCAGCAGAGATCGGAGTGCCGGCAGTGGGACCCAGTACTTC
>-|-|TRBJ2-5|TRBV7-3
CASSPDGLGTQYF
TGTGCCAGCAGCCCTGATGGGTTGGGGACCCAGTACTTC
>-|TRBD2|TRBJ2-7|TRBV15
CATSRDLFSGSYEQYF
TGTGCCACCAGCAGAGATCTTTTTAGCGGGAGCTACGAGCAGTACTTC
>few|-|TRBJ2-1|TRBV30
CAWRGWSYNEQFF
TGTGCCTGGAGGGGTTGGTCCTACAATGAGCAGTTCTTC
>few|-|TRBJ2-7|TRBV30
CAWSITGSSAEQYF
TGTGCCTGGAGTATTACAGGCTCCTCGGCCGAGCAGTACTTC
>-|-|TRBJ2-5|TRBV30
CAWGGQETQYF
TGTGCCTGGGGGGGTCAAGAGACCCAGTACTTC
>-|-|TRBJ2-4|TRBV7-2
CASSPQGGVHHIQYF
TGTGCCAGCAGCCCACAGGGCGGGGTGCATCACATTCAGTACTTC
>-|-|TRBJ2-2|TRBV18
CASSDDTGELFF
TGTGCCAGCTCGGATGACACCGGGGAGCTGTTTTTT
>-|-|TRBJ2-7|TRBV9
CASSVEQGPYEQYF
TGTGCCAGCAGCGTAGAGCAGGGGCCCTACGAGCAGTACTTC
>few|TRBD1|TRBJ2-3|TRBV5-1
CASSPSTGEVADTQYF
TGCGCCAGCAGCCCCTCGACAGGGGAAGTGGCAGATACGCAGTATTTT
>few|-|TRBJ2-4|TRBV5-1
CASSPRWATIAKNIQYF
TGCGCCAGCAGCCCGCGTTGGGCGACTATAGCCAAAAACATTCAGTACTTC
>once|TRBD1|TRBJ1-1|TRBV30
CAWSEGGLGTEAFF
TGTGCCTGGAGTGAAGGGGGCCTAGGCACTGAAGCTTTCTTT
>-|-|TRBJ2-3|TRBV29-1
CSAIPGTDTQYF
TGCAGCGCAATCCCCGGGACAGATACGCAGTATTTT
>-|-|TRBJ1-2|TRBV2
CASMRDSNYGYTF
TGTGCCAGCATGCGAGACAGCAACTATGGCTACACCTTC
>-|TRBD1|TRBJ2-7|TRBV29-1
CSALPGTGGYEQYF
TGCAGCGCCCTCCCCGGGACAGGGGGCTACGAGCAGTACTTC
>-|TRBD2|TRBJ2-3|TRBV30
CAWSVPRASGRAGTDTQYF
TGTGCCTGGAGTGTACCCAGGGCTAGCGGGAGGGCCGGCACAGATACGCAGTATTTT
>few|-|TRBJ2-1|TRBV18
CASSPETGYNEQFF
TGTGCCAGCTCACCAGAGACAGGTTACAATGAGCAGTTCTTC
>few|-|TRBJ2-1|TRBV4-1
CASSQRDSAPPGEQFF
TGCGCCAGCAGCCAGCGGGACTCCGCTCCGCCAGGAGAGCAGTTCTTC
>few|-|TRBJ2-1|TRBV10-3
CAISDSKGNEQFF
TGTGCCATCAGTGACTCTAAGGGGAATGAGCAGTTCTTC
>-|-|TRBJ1-4|TRBV30
CAWSPPGRETATNEKLFF
TGTGCCTGGAGTCCCCCAGGAAGAGAAACAGCAACTAATGAAAAACTGTTTTTT
>-|-|TRBJ2-1|TRBV7-6
CASSPLRDEQFF
TGTGCCAGCAGCCCGCTTAGGGATGAGCAGTTCTTC
>few|TRBD2|TRBJ2-3|TRBV4-1
CASSQDRVGTSGTDTQYF
TGCGCCAGCAGCCAAGATAGGGTCGGGACTAGCGGGACAGATACGCAGTATTTT
>-|TRBD2|TRBJ2-6|TRBV29-1
CSVLSGSSGANVLTF
TGCAGCGTTCTTAGCGGGAGTTCTGGGGCCAACGTCCTGACTTTC